The 12 T cell receptor beta chains reported below all come from one sample, sequenced in a study of cytomegalovirus exposure and HLA in healthy donors. This PCR relied on a set of 60 Vbeta primers and 13 Jbeta primers. Method: immunoSEQ multiplex PCR; TCRdb's copy keeps in-frame clones and lacks some. This sample yields approximately 100,000 clones, of which 80% to 85% are seen a single time; over 1.1% belongs to the top ten. The sequenced material came from PBMCs. These receptor sequences come from a man aged 35-49 years in good health and CMV-seronegative.

The rearrangement links TRBV28 to TRBJ1-2, with 7 bases matching TRBD1. The CDR3 has 13 amino acids. V trimming: 7 bases; J trimming: 4 bases; junction bases outside the gene matches: 6. Germline V CDR1 and CDR2: MDHEN, SYDVKM. In DNA, the CDR3 is TGTGCCAGCAAGGACAGGCCATTCTATGGCTACACCTTC. Its protein product is CASKDRPFYGYTF.

This rearrangement joins TRBV9 to TRBJ2-1; 9 bases match TRBD2. V was clipped by 2 bases and J by 6 bases; unmatched bases: 6. In germline, CDR1 is SGDLS, CDR2 YYNGEE. CDR3 length equals 15 residues. The CDR3 loop is CASSVLGGGGNEQFF. CDR3 bases: TGTGCCAGCAGCGTTTTAGGCGGGGGGGGCAATGAGCAGTTCTTC.

This clone turned up a few times. The chain employs TRBV5-8 and TRBJ1-1; D remains ambiguous. The V end was cut by 4 bases, the J end by 5 bases, with 12 bases between. This CDR3 has 13 amino acids. Germline V gene data show CDR1 as SGHTS and CDR2 as YDEGEE. The CDR3 here is CASSLGAHTEAFF. CDR3 DNA sequence: TGTGCCAGCAGCCTGGGCGCGCATACTGAAGCTTTCTTT. The whole variable domain, filled in from reference TRBV5-8 and TRBJ1-1, reads EAGVTQSPTHLIKTRGQQATLRCSPISGHTSVYWYQQALGLGLQFLLWYDEGEERNRGNFPPRFSGRQFPNYSSELNVNALELEDSALYLCASSLGAHTEAFFGQGTRLTVV.

This clone was seen a few times. The chain is built from TRBV15 and TRBJ1-5; the match to TRBD1 covers 7 bases. The junction had 4 bases not matched to a gene; V was cut back by 8 bases and J by 0 bases. The germline gives CDR1 LNHNV, CDR2 YYDKDF (reference sequence). This CDR3 comprises 14 residues. CDR3 in amino acids: CATGRQGSNQPQHF. In nucleotides, the CDR3 is TGTGCCACCGGCCGACAGGGTAGCAATCAGCCCCAGCATTTT.

This sequence joins TRBV18 and TRBJ1-1, with a possible D match to TRBD1 (6 bases). Germline V gene lookup returns CDR1 KGHSH and CDR2 LQKENI. Trimming pared 6 bases from V and 6 bases from J, leaving 20 bases between. The CDR3 covers 15 residues. The CDR3 sequence is CASSYQRQDRAEAFF. The CDR3 region has the DNA TGTGCCAGCTCCTACCAACGACAGGATCGGGCTGAAGCTTTCTTT.

This chain connects TRBV6-6 to TRBJ2-5, with a possible D match to TRBD1 (5 bases). Trimming took off 1 base at V and 3 bases at J, with 9 bases between the two ends. The V gene's germline CDR1 is MNHNY and CDR2 SVGAGI (reference sequence). CDR3 length equals 14 residues. The CDR3 region is CASSYLQGKETQYF. The CDR3 DNA follows: TGTGCCAGCAGTTACTTGCAGGGAAAAGAGACCCAGTACTTC.

The gene calls are TRBV6-1 and TRBJ2-4, with 8 nucleotides matching TRBD2. V dropped 1 base and J dropped 9; count of bases not matched to a gene: 8. CDR1 is MNHNS and CDR2 is SASEGT in the germline V gene. This CDR3 contains 15 residues. CDR3 protein: CASSEGTGLGGIQYF. The CDR3 DNA follows: TGTGCCAGCAGTGAAGGGACGGGACTAGGCGGCATTCAGTACTTC.

The rearrangement links TRBV2 to TRBJ2-7, with 8 nucleotides matching TRBD2. In germline, CDR1 is SNHLY, CDR2 FYNNEI. This CDR3 region has 13 residues. V lost 6 bases to trimming and J lost 2 bases; unmatched junction nucleotides: 3. CDR3 sequence (DNA): TGTGCCAGCAGAGTTAGCGGGGCCTACGAGCAGTACTTC. It encodes CASRVSGAYEQYF.

The rearrangement joins TRBV27 to TRBJ2-7, with a weak D call TRBD2 (6 bases). With 5 bases removed from V and 1 base from J, the gap between germline ends came to 15 bases. Per germline, CDR1 MNHEY and CDR2 SMNVEV (reference sequence). The CDR3 spans 15 residues. The CDR3 loop reads CASSPRDAVSYEQYF. CDR3 coding DNA: TGTGCCAGCAGTCCGCGGGACGCAGTATCCTACGAGCAGTACTTC.

The chain carries TRBV6-5 and TRBJ2-1, with a tentative D call TRBD1 (6 bases). Per the germline V gene, CDR1 is MNHEY and CDR2 is SVGAGI. This CDR3 has 14 amino acids. Trimming took 10 bases from V and 2 from J, leaving 15 bases between them. The CDR3 DNA follows: TGTGCCACCCGAACAGGGTCTCCCTACAATGAGCAGTTCTTC. This codes for CATRTGSPYNEQFF.

This rearrangement joins TRBV25-1 to TRBJ2-6; 10 positions agree with TRBD1. The CDR3 spans 17 residues. The germline V gene has CDR1 MGHDK and CDR2 SYGVNS. Unmatched junction bases numbered 8, after V lost 7 bases and J lost 2 bases. Here the CDR3 DNA reads TGTGCCAGCAAACGTCCCGGGACAGGGGCTGGGGCCAACGTCCTGACTTTC. Protein sequence: CASKRPGTGAGANVLTF.

J is TRBJ2-3 and V is TRBV29-1; D might be TRBD1 (5 bases). Per germline, CDR1 SQVTM and CDR2 ANQGSEA. CDR3 size: 12 residues. Trimming pared 7 bases from V and 5 bases from J, leaving 13 bases between. The CDR3 DNA is TGCAGCGCAGACAGAGTTCAAGATACGCAGTATTTT. This encodes CSADRVQDTQYF.